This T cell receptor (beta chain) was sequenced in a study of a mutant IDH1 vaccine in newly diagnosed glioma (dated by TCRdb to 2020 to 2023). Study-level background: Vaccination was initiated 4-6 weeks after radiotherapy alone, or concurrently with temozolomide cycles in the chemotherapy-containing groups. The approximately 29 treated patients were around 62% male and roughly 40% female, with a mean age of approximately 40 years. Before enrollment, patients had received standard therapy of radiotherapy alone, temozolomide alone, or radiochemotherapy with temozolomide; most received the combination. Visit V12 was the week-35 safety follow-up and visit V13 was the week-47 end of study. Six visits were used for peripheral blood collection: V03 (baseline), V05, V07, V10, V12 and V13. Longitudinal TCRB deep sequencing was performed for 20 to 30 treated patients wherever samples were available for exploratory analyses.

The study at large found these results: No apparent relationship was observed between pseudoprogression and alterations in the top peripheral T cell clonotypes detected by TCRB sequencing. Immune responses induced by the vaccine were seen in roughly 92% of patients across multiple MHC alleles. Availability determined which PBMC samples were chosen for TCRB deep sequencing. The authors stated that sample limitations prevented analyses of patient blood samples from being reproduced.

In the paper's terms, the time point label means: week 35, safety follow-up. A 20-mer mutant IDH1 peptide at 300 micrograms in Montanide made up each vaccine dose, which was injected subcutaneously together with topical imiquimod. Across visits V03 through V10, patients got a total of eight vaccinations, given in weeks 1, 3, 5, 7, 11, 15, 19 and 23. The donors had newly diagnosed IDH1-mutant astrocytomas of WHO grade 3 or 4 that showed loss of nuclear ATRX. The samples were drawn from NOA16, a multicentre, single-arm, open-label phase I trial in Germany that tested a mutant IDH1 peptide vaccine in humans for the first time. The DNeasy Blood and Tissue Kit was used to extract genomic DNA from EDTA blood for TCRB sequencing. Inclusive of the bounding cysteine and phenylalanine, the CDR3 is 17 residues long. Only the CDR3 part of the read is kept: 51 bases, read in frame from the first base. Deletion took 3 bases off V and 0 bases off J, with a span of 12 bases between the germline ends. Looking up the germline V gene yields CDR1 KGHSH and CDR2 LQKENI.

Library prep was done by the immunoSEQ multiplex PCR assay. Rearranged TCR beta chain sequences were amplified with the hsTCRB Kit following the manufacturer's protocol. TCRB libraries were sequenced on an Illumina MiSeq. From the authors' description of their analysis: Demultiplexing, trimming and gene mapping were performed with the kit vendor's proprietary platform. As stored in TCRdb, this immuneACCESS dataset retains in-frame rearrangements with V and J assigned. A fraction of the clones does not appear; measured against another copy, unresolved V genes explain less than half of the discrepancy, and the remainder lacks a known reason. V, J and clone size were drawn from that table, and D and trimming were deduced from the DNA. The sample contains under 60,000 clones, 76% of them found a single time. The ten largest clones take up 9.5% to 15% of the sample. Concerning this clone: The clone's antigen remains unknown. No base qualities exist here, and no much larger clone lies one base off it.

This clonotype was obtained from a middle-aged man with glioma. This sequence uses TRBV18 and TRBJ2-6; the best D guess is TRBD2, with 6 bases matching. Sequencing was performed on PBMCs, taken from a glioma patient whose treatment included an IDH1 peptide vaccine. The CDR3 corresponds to CASSPGSTASGANVLTF. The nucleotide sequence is TGTGCCAGCTCACCCGGGAGTACAGCCTCTGGGGCCAACGTCCTGACTTTC.